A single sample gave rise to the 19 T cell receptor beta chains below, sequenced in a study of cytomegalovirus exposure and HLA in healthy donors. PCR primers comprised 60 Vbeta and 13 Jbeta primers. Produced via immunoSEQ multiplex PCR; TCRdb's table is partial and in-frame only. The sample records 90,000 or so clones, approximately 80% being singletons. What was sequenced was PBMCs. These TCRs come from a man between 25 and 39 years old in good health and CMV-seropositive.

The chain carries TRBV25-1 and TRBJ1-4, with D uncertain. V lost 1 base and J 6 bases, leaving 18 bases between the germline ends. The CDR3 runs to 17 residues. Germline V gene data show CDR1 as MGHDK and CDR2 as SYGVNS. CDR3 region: CASSESAAWAGDEKLFF. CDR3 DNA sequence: TGTGCCAGCAGTGAATCCGCAGCCTGGGCTGGCGATGAAAAACTGTTTTTT.

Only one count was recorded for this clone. DNA of the CDR3: TGCGCCAGCAGTGACAGTAATTTCTATGGCTACACCTTC. This encodes CASSDSNFYGYTF. This sequence joins TRBV10-2 and TRBJ1-2, with no clear D. The germline gives CDR1 WSHSY, CDR2 SAAADI. V lost 3 bases to trimming and J lost 4 bases, with 9 bases between them. This CDR3 has 13 amino acids.

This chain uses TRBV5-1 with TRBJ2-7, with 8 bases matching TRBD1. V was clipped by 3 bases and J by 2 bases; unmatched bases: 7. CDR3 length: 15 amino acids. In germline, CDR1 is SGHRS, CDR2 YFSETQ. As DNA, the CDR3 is TGCGCCAGCAGCTCACACCCGGGACAGGCCTACGAGCAGTACTTC. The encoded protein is CASSSHPGQAYEQYF.

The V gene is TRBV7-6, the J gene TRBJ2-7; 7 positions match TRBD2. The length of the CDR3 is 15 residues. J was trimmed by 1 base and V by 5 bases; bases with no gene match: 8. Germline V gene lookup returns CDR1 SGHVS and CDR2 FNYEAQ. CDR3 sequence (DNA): TGTGCCAGCAGCCAGTCGGGGGGTCAATCCTACGAGCAGTACTTC. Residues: CASSQSGGQSYEQYF.

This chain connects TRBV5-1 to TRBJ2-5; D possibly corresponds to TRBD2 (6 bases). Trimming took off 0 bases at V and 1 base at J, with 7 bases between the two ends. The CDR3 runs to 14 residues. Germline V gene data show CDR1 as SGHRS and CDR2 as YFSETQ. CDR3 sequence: CASSLVSGQETQYF. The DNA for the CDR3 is TGCGCCAGCAGCTTGGTTAGCGGCCAAGAGACCCAGTACTTC.

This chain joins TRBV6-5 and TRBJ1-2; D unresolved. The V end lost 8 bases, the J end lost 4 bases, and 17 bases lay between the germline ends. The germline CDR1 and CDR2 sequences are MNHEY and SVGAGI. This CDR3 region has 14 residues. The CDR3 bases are TGTGCCAGCTCGTACGGGATCGTCGGCTATGGCTACACCTTC. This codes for CASSYGIVGYGYTF.

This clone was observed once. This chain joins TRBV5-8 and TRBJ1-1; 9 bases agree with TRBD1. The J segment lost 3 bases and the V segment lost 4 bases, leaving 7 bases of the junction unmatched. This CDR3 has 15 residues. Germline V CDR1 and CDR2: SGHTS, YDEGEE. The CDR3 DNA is TGTGCCAGCAGCCACTGGGGACAGGGTTACACTGAAGCTTTCTTT. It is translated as CASSHWGQGYTEAFF.

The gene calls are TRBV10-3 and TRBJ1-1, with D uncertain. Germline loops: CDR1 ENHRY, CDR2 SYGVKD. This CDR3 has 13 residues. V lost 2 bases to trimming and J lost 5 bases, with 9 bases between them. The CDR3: CAISEGRETEAFF. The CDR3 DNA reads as TGTGCCATCAGTGAGGGCCGGGAAACTGAAGCTTTCTTT.

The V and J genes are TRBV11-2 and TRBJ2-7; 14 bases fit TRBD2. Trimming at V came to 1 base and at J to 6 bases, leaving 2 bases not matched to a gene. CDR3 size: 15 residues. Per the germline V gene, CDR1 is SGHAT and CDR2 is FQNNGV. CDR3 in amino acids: CASSLVGLAGAEQYF. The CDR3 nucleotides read TGTGCCAGCAGCTTAGTGGGACTAGCGGGAGCCGAGCAGTACTTC.

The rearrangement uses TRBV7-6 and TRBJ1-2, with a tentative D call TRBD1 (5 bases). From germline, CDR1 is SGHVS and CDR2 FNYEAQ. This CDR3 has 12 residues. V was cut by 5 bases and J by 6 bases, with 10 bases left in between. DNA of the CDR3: TGTGCCAGCAGCCCTACGGGGGATGGCTACACCTTC. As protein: CASSPTGDGYTF. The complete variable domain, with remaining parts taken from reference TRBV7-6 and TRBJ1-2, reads GAGVSQSPRYKVTKRGQDVALRCDPISGHVSLYWYRQALGQGPEFLTYFNYEAQQDKSGLPNDRFSAERPEGSISTLTIQRTEQRDSAMYRCASSPTGDGYTFGSGTRLTVV.

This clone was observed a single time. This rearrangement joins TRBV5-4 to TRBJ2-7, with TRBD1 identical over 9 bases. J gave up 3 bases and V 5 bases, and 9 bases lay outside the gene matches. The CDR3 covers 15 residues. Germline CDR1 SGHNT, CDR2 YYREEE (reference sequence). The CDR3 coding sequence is TGTGCCAGCAGATTGCGGGGACAGGGCGACTACGAGCAGTACTTC. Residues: CASRLRGQGDYEQYF. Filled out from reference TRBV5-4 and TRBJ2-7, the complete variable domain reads ETGVTQSPTHLIKTRGQQVTLRCSSQSGHNTVSWYQQALGQGPQFIFQYYREEENGRGNFPPRFSGLQFPNYSSELNVNALELDDSALYLCASRLRGQGDYEQYFGPGTRLTVT.

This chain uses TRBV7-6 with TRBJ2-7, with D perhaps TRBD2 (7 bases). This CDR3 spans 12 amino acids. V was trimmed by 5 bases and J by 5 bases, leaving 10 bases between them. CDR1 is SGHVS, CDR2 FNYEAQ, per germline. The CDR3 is CASSEGGDEQYF. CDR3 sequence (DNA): TGTGCCAGCAGCGAAGGGGGGGACGAGCAGTACTTC.

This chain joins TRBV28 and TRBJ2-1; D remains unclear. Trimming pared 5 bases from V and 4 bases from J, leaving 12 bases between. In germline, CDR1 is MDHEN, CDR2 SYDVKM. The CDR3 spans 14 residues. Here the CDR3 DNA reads TGTGCCAGCAGTCTACCTCTCCTATACAATGAGCAGTTCTTC. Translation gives CASSLPLLYNEQFF.

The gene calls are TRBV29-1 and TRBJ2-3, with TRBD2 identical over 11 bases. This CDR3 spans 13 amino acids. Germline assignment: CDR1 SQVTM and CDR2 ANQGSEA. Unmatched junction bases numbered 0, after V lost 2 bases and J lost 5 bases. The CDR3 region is CSVELAGGDTQYF. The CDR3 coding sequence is TGCAGCGTTGAACTAGCGGGGGGAGATACGCAGTATTTT.

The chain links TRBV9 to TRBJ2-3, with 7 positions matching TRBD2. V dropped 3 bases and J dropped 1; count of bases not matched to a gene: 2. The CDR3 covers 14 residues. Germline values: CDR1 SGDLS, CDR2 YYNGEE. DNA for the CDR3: TGTGCCAGCAGCGGAGGACTAGGCACAGATACGCAGTATTTT. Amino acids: CASSGGLGTDTQYF.

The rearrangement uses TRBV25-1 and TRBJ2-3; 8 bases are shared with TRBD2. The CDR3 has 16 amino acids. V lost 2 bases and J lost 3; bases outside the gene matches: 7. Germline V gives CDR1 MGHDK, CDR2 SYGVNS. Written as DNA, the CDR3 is TGTGCCAGCAGTGAACGGAGCGGGAGTGGAACAGATACGCAGTATTTT. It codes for CASSERSGSGTDTQYF.

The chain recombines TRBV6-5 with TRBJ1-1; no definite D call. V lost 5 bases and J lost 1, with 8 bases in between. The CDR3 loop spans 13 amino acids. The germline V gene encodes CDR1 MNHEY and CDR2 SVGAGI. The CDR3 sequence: CASSITENTEAFF. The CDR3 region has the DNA TGTGCCAGCAGTATCACAGAGAACACTGAAGCTTTCTTT.

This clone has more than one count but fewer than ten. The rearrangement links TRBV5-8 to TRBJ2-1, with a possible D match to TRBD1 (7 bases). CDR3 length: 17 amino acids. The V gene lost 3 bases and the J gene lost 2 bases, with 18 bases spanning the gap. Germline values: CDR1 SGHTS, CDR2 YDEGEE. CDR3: CASSSAEGAPTYNEQFF. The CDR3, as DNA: TGTGCCAGCAGCTCGGCGGAGGGGGCGCCTACCTACAATGAGCAGTTCTTC.

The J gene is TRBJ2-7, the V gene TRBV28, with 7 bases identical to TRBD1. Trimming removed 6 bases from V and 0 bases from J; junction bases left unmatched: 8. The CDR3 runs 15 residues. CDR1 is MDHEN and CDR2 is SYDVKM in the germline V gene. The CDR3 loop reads CASSLPRDSSYEQYF. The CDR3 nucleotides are TGTGCCAGCAGCCTGCCCCGGGACAGCTCCTACGAGCAGTACTTC.